The following is a T cell receptor (beta chain) sequence with its context. The primer mix had 60 Vbeta and 13 Jbeta primers. Sequencing was performed with immunoSEQ multiplex PCR; in TCRdb, only in-frame clones are kept and a portion is missing. Here the sample spans about 160,000 clones, roughly four fifths being singletons. This entry comes from a study of cytomegalovirus exposure and HLA in healthy donors. Per the germline V gene, CDR1 is PRHDT and CDR2 is FYEKMQ (reference sequence). The CDR3 has 12 amino acids. Trimming cost V 4 bases and J 4 bases; bases outside gene matches: 1. The TCR was taken from a man aged 60 to 69 in good health and CMV-seronegative. V gene TRBV13 combines with J gene TRBJ2-7, with 7 positions matching TRBD1. Input material: PBMCs. CDR3 sequence: CASSSTGYEQYF. The CDR3 coding sequence is TGTGCCAGCAGCTCGACAGGGTACGAGCAGTACTTC.